The TCR beta chain under discussion was sequenced for a study of blood T cell repertoires in COVID-19. Whole-study context: Some COVID-19 samples were acute and others convalescent; all came from the United States, Italy and Spain. T cells, B-cell-depleted T cells, or PBMCs supplied cDNA or gDNA.

V lost 2 bases to trimming and J lost 4 bases; unmatched junction nucleotides: 15. Per germline, CDR1 GTSNPN and CDR2 SVGIG (reference sequence). This CDR3 has 17 amino acids. It was during active infection that Seattle patients were enrolled and then longitudinally followed. Original methodology: The assay estimated nucleated cells by amplifying reference gene primers. Sequencing used immunoSEQ multiplex PCR; TCRdb keeps in-frame clones, though not all of them. The DNA was the basis for D and trimming; V, J and clone size are from that table. The sample yields about 180,000 clones, about 83% seen once.

The V and J genes are TRBV30 and TRBJ2-3, with TRBD2 matching 7 bases. This clonotype originated in a woman in her 70s with COVID-19, enrolled during active disease. Sequencing input: peripheral blood. CDR3 nucleotide sequence: TGTGCCTGGAGTAGCTCCCGGACTAGTTTCGGGCCAGATACGCAGTATTTT. This codes for CAWSSSRTSFGPDTQYF. Variable domain in full (rest from reference TRBV30 and TRBJ2-3): SQTIHQWPATLVQPVGSPLSLECTVEGTSNPNLYWYRQAAGRGLQLLFYSVGIGQISSEVPQNLSASRPQDRQFILSSKKLLLSDSGFYLCAWSSSRTSFGPDTQYFGPGTRLTVL.